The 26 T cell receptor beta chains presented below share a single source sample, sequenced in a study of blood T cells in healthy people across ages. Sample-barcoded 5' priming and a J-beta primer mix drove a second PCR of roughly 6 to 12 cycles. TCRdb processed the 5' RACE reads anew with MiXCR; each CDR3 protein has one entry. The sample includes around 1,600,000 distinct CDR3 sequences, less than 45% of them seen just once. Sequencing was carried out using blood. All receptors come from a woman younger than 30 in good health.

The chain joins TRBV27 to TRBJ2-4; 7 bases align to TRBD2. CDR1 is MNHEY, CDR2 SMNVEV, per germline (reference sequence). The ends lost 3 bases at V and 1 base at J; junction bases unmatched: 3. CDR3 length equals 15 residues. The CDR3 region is CASSLGGWAKNIQYF. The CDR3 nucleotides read TGTGCCAGCAGTTTGGGGGGGTGGGCCAAAAACATTCAGTACTTC.

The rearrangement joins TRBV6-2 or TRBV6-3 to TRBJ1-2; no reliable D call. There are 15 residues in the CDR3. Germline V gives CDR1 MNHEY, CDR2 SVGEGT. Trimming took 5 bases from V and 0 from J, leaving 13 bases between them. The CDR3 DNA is TGTGCCAGCAGTACCGGAAGTACGGCTAACTATGGCTACACCTTC. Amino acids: CASSTGSTANYGYTF.

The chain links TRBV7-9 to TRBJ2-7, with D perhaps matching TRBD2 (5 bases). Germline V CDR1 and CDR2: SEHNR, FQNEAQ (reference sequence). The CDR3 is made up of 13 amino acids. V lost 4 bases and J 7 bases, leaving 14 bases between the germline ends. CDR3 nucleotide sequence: TGTGCCAGCAGCTACATTGAGGGCAGGGAGCAGTACTTC. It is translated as CASSYIEGREQYF.

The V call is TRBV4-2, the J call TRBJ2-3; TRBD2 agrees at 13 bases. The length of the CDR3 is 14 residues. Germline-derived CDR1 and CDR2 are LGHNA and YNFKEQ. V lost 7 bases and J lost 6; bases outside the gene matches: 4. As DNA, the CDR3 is TGTGCCAGCAAGACTAGCGGGAGGCCGGATACGCAGTATTTT. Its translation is CASKTSGRPDTQYF.

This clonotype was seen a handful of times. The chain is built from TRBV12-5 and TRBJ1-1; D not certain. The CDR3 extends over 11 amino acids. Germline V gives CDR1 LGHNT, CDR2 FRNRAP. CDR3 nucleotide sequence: TGTGCGACGACGGAGAACACTGAAGCTTTCTTT. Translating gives CATTENTEAFF.

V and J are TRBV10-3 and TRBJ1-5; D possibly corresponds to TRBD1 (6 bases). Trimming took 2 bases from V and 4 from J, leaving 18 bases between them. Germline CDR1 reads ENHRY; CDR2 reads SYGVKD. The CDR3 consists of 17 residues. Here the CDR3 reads CAISEEVGGVRNQPQHF. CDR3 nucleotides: TGTGCCATCAGTGAGGAAGTAGGGGGTGTTAGGAATCAGCCCCAGCATTTT.

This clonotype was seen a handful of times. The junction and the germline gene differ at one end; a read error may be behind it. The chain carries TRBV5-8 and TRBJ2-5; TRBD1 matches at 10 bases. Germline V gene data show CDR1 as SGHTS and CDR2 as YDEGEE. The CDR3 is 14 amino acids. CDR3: CASSWGTGEENQYF. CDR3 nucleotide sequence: TGTGCCAGCAGCTGGGGGACAGGGGAAGAGAACCAGTACTTC.

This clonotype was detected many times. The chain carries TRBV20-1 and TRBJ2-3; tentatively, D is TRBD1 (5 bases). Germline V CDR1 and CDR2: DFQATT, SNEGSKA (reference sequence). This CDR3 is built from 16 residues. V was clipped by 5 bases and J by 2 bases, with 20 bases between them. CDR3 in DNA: TGCAGTGCTGCGCGGCAGGGAACTACGTTCACAGATACGCAGTATTTT. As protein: CSAARQGTTFTDTQYF.

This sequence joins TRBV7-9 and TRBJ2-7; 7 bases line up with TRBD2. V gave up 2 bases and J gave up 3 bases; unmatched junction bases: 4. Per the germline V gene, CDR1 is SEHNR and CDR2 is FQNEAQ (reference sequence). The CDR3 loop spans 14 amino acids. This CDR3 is CASSLTAGDYEQYF. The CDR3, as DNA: TGTGCCAGCAGCTTAACGGCGGGGGACTACGAGCAGTACTTC.

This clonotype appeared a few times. Here the CDR3 DNA reads TGTGCCACCAGTGATTTAGGCCCCAGAGGCGATGAGCAGTTCTTC. It encodes CATSDLGPRGDEQFF. The chain is built from TRBV24-1 and TRBJ2-1; D is unresolved. V was shortened by 1 base and J by 8 bases, with 14 bases between the two germline ends. This CDR3 comprises 15 residues. Germline CDR1 and CDR2: KGHDR and SFDVKD.

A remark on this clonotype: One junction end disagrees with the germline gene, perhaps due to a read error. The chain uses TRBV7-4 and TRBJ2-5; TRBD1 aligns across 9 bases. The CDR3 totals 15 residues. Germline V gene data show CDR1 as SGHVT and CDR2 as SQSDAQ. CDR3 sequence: CANSSGTGSQGTQYF. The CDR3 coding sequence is TGTGCCAACAGCAGTGGGACAGGGAGTCAAGGGACCCAGTACTTC.

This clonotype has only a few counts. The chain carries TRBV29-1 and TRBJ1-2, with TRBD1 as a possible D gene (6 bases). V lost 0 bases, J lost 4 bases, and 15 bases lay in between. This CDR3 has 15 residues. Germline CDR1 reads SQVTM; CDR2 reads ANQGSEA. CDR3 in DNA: TGCAGCGTTGAAGATCGAGGGGGTTCCGGCTATGGCTACACCTTC. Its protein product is CSVEDRGGSGYGYTF.

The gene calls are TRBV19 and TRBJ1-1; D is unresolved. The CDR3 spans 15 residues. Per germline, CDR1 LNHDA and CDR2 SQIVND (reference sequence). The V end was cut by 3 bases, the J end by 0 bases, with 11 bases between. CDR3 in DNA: TGTGCCAGTAGTATCCCTCGGACGGTGAACACTGAAGCTTTCTTT. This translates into CASSIPRTVNTEAFF. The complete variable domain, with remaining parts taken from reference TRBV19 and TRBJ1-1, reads DGGITQSPKYLFRKEGQNVTLSCEQNLNHDAMYWYRQDPGQGLRLIYYSQIVNDFQKGDIAEGYSVSREKKESFPLTVTSAQKNPTAFYLCASSIPRTVNTEAFFGQGTRLTVV.

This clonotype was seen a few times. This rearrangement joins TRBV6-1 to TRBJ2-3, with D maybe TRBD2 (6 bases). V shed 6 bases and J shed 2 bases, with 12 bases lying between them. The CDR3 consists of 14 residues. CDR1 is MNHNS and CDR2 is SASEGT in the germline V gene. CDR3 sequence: CASRTGLFTDTQYF. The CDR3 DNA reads TGTGCCAGCAGAACGGGACTGTTCACAGATACGCAGTATTTT.

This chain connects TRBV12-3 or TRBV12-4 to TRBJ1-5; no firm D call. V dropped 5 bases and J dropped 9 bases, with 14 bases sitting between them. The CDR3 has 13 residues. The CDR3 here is CASSPSAFRPQHF. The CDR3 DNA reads TGTGCCAGCAGTCCGTCTGCCTTCCGGCCCCAGCATTTT.

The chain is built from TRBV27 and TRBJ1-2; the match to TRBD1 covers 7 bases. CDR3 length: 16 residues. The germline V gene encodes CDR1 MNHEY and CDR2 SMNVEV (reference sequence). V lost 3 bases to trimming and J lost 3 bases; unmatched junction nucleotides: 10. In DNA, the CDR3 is TGTGCCAGCAGTTTCACAGGGGTTTCAGAGGACTATGGCTACACCTTC. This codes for CASSFTGVSEDYGYTF.

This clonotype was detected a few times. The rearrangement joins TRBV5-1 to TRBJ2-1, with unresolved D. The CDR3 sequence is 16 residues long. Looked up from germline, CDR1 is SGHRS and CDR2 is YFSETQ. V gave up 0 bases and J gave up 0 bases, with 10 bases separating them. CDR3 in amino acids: CASSLDLSFSYNEQFF. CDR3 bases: TGCGCCAGCAGCTTGGACTTAAGCTTCTCCTACAATGAGCAGTTCTTC.

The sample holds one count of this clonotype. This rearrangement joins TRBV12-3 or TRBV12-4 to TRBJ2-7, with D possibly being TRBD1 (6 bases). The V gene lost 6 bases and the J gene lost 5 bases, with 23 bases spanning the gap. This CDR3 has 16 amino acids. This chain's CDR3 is CASRQLQITGLDEQYF. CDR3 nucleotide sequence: TGTGCCAGCAGGCAGTTACAGATCACAGGGCTCGACGAGCAGTACTTC.

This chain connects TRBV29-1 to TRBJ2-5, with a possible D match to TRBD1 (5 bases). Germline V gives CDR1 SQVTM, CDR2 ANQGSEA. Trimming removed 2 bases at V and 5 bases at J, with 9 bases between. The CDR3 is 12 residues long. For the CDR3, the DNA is TGCAGCGTTGAAAGGGGCTCCGAGACCCAGTACTTC. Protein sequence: CSVERGSETQYF.

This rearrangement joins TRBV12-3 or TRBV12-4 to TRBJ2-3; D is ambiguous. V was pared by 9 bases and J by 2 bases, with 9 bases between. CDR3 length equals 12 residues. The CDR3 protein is CASAGNTDTQYF. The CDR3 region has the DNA TGTGCCAGTGCCGGCAACACAGATACGCAGTATTTT.

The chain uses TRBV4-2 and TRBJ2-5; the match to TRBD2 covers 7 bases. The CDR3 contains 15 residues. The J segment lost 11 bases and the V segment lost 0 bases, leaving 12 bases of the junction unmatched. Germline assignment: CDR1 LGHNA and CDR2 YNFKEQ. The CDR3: CASSQESSGYNEQYF. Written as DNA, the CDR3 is TGTGCCAGCAGCCAAGAGTCTAGCGGATACAATGAGCAGTACTTC.

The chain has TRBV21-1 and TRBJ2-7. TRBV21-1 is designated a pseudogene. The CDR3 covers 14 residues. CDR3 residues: CASSKGGTSYEQYF. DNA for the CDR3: TGTGCCAGCAGCAAAGGGGGTACGAGCTACGAGCAGTACTTC.

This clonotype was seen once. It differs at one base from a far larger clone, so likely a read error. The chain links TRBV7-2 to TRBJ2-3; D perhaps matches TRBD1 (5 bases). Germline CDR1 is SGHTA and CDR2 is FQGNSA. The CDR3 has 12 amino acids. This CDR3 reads CASSWGTDAQYF. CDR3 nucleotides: TGTGCCAGCAGCTGGGGCACAGATGCGCAGTATTTT.

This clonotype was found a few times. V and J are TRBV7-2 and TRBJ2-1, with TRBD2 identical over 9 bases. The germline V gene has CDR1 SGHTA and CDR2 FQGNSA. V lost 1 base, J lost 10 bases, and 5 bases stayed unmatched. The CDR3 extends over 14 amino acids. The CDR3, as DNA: TGTGCCAGCAGCTTAGGTGGCGGGGGGGCGGAGCAGTTCTTC. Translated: CASSLGGGGAEQFF.

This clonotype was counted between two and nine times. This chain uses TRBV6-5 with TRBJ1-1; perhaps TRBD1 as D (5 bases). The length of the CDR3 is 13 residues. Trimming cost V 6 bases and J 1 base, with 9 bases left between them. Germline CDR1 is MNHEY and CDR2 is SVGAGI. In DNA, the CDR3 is TGTGCCAGCAGCAATACAGGGAACACTGAAGCTTTCTTT. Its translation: CASSNTGNTEAFF.

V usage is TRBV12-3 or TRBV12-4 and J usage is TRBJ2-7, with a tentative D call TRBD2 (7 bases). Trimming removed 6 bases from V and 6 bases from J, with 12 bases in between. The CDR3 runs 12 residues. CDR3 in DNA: TGTGCCAGCAGCTCGGGGGGCCCCGAGCAGTACTTC. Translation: CASSSGGPEQYF.